Listed here are 15 T cell receptor beta chains from one sample, sequenced in a study of T cells in Graves' hyperthyroidism and ophthalmopathy. Using RNA transcripts as the source, TCR beta CDR3 regions were amplified. The study used the HTBI primer set for a first-round RT-PCR of the TCR CDR3. TCRdb itself ran the multiplex PCR reads through MiXCR, one entry per CDR3 protein. The table shows about 640,000 distinct CDR3 sequences, with about 45% occurring only once. Sequenced material: peripheral blood or thyroid tissue (not recorded which). These receptors were obtained from an adult man with Graves' disease, either hyperthyroidism or ophthalmopathy (not recorded which).

This clonotype was counted at least ten times. The chain combines TRBV24-1 with TRBJ2-2; 7 bases map to TRBD1. Germline lookup yields CDR1 KGHDR and CDR2 SFDVKD. Trimming at V came to 3 bases and at J to 3 bases, leaving 6 bases not matched to a gene. The CDR3 is 16 amino acids. The CDR3 DNA follows: TGTGCCACCAGTGATGACAGGGTCGGACACACCGGGGAGCTGTTTTTT. Protein product: CATSDDRVGHTGELFF.

The chain recombines TRBV7-9 with TRBJ1-4; D call uncertain. This CDR3 contains 15 residues. The V and J ends lost 3 bases and 8 bases respectively, with 16 bases between them. Germline V lookup: CDR1 SEHNR, CDR2 FQNEAQ (reference sequence). For the CDR3, the DNA is TGTGCCAGCAGCTTTGTCTCACGGAAAGGCGAAAAACTGTTTTTT. Its protein is CASSFVSRKGEKLFF.

This clonotype has more than one count but fewer than ten. The rearrangement joins TRBV5-4 to TRBJ1-2; 10 bases map to TRBD1. J was trimmed by 6 bases and V by 3 bases; bases with no gene match: 11. There are 16 residues in the CDR3. In germline, CDR1 is SGHNT, CDR2 YYREEE (reference sequence). The CDR3 protein is CASSYEPGQGMDGYTF. The CDR3 DNA is TGTGCCAGCAGCTACGAACCGGGACAGGGGATGGATGGCTACACCTTC.

Notes on this clonotype: A far larger clone is only one base removed, so a read error is likely. This chain uses TRBV7-8 with TRBJ2-7; TRBD1 might be the D (6 bases). The length of the CDR3 is 13 residues. The germline gives CDR1 SGHVS, CDR2 FQNEAQ. The CDR3 DNA is TGTGCCAGCAGCTTCGGACAGACCTACAAGCAGTACTTC. Protein sequence: CASSFGQTYKQYF. Looking up the rest from reference TRBV7-8 and TRBJ2-7 gives the full variable domain: GAGVSQSPRYKVAKRGQDVALRCDPISGHVSLFWYQQALGQGPEFLTYFQNEAQLDKSGLPSDRFFAERPEGSVSTLKIQRTQQEDSAVYLCASSFGQTYKQYFGPGTRLTVT.

This clonotype was detected only a few times. The CDR3 spells CASSLMEIEGTGELFF. The CDR3 DNA reads TGCGCCAGCAGCTTGATGGAGATCGAAGGCACCGGGGAGCTGTTTTTT. The chain combines TRBV5-1 with TRBJ2-2; no reliable D call. Germline V gene lookup returns CDR1 SGHRS and CDR2 YFSETQ. V lost 1 base to trimming and J lost 4 bases, with 14 bases between them. The CDR3 is 16 amino acids.

This clonotype occurred many times. The chain recombines TRBV2 with TRBJ1-4; TRBD1 matches at 7 bases. V lost 6 bases to trimming and J lost 5 bases; unmatched junction nucleotides: 3. There are 13 residues in the CDR3. Germline V lookup: CDR1 SNHLY, CDR2 FYNNEI. DNA of the CDR3: TGTGCCAGCAGAGGCAGGGGGAATGAAAAACTGTTTTTT. Protein product: CASRGRGNEKLFF.

This chain joins TRBV10-3 and TRBJ1-5; D not resolved. The germline gives CDR1 ENHRY, CDR2 SYGVKD. Trimming removed 0 bases from V and 0 bases from J, with 9 bases in between. This CDR3 is 16 amino acids long. CDR3 nucleotide sequence: TGTGCCATCAGTGAGTCAGGGCGATTTAGCAATCAGCCCCAGCATTTT. Encoded protein: CAISESGRFSNQPQHF.

This clonotype came up many times. V is TRBV7-9 and J is TRBJ2-6; unclear D gene. Per the germline V gene, CDR1 is SEHNR and CDR2 is FQNEAQ (reference sequence). The CDR3 contains 16 residues. The V end was cut by 0 bases, the J end by 0 bases, with 6 bases between. CDR3 nucleotides: TGTGCCAGCAGCTTAGCGCGGACCTCTGGGGCCAACGTCCTGACTTTC. It is translated as CASSLARTSGANVLTF.

This clonotype showed up many times. The chain is built from TRBV5-1 and TRBJ1-2; D is unclear. The CDR3 runs 14 residues. The ends were cut back, 1 base at V and 0 bases at J, with 7 bases in the middle. Germline CDR1 and CDR2: SGHRS and YFSETQ. This chain's CDR3 is CASSLSFSNYGYTF. For the CDR3, the DNA is TGCGCCAGCAGCTTGTCATTTTCTAACTATGGCTACACCTTC.

The sample holds many counts of this clonotype. The CDR3 nucleotides read TGTGCCAGCAGCTTAGGGCCAACCGGGGAGCTGTTTTTT. Protein: CASSLGPTGELFF. This chain links TRBV7-3 with TRBJ2-2; D remains unclear. The germline gives CDR1 SGHTA, CDR2 FQGTGA. Trimming took off 2 bases at V and 5 bases at J, with 6 bases between the two ends. This CDR3 spans 13 amino acids. Based on the CDR3 plus reference TRBV7-3 and TRBJ2-2, the full variable domain is GAGVSQTPSNKVTEKGKYVELRCDPISGHTALYWYRQSLGQGPEFLIYFQGTGAADDSGLPNDRFFAVRPEGSVSTLKIQRTERGDSAVYLCASSLGPTGELFFGEGSRLTVL.

V gene TRBV19 combines with J gene TRBJ1-5, with no clear D. Trimming pared 3 bases from V and 4 bases from J, leaving 7 bases between. CDR3 length: 13 residues. Germline CDR1 reads LNHDA; CDR2 reads SQIVND (reference sequence). The CDR3 here is CASSIQENQPQHF. The CDR3 bases are TGTGCCAGTAGTATCCAGGAGAATCAGCCCCAGCATTTT. Full variable domain (remainder filled in from reference TRBV19 and TRBJ1-5): DGGITQSPKYLFRKEGQNVTLSCEQNLNHDAMYWYRQDPGQGLRLIYYSQIVNDFQKGDIAEGYSVSREKKESFPLTVTSAQKNPTAFYLCASSIQENQPQHFGDGTRLSIL.

In its sample, this clonotype was seen a few times. The chain couples TRBV7-9 to TRBJ2-7, with a tentative D call TRBD2 (5 bases). This CDR3 region has 12 residues. Per the germline V gene, CDR1 is SEHNR and CDR2 is FQNEAQ (reference sequence). Trimming left V 8 bases short and J 5 bases short, with 13 bases between. CDR3 sequence: CASRRTGDEQYF. Here the CDR3 DNA reads TGTGCCAGCCGGCGGACTGGGGACGAGCAGTACTTC. The full variable domain, in which reference TRBV7-9 and TRBJ2-7 provide the parts outside the CDR3, is DTGVSQNPRHKITKRGQNVTFRCDPISEHNRLYWYRQTLGQGPEFLTYFQNEAQLEKSRLLSDRFSAERPKGSFSTLEIQRTEQGDSAMYLCASRRTGDEQYFGPGTRLTVT.

This rearrangement joins TRBV24-1 to TRBJ1-2, with TRBD1 as a possible D gene (5 bases). CDR1 KGHDR and CDR2 SFDVKD come from the germline V gene. V lost 2 bases, J lost 4 bases, and 10 bases lay in between. The CDR3 sequence is 14 residues long. The CDR3 loop is CATSDSGLIYGYTF. In DNA, the CDR3 is TGTGCCACCAGTGATTCGGGACTGATCTATGGCTACACCTTC.

V is TRBV7-2 and J is TRBJ2-5, with TRBD1 as a possible D gene (6 bases). Germline CDR1 reads SGHTA; CDR2 reads FQGNSA. Trimming removed 5 bases from V and 3 bases from J, with 19 bases in between. CDR3 size: 16 residues. The CDR3, as DNA: TGTGCCAGCAGCCCCCTCGGGACAAGGCCCGAAGAGACCCAGTACTTC. This sequence encodes CASSPLGTRPEETQYF.

The chain couples TRBV7-2 to TRBJ1-2; no clear D gene. The CDR3 loop spans 15 amino acids. In germline, CDR1 is SGHTA, CDR2 FQGNSA. V gave up 5 bases and J gave up 3 bases, with 16 bases separating them. The CDR3 DNA follows: TGTGCCAGCAGCCCACAGCGACCGTCGGACTATGGCTACACCTTC. It yields the protein CASSPQRPSDYGYTF.